This T cell receptor beta chain emerged from a study of shared clonotypes between healthy human individuals. Overall study: Each donor's CD4 naive and CD4 memory cells filled three plates apiece, CD8 naive two, and CD8 memory one.

Study outcomes and limitations: How much donors shared clonotypes was expected to be affected by sequencing depth.

Generated by immunoSEQ multiplex PCR, the TCRdb table keeps only in-frame clones and is missing some. Of about 2 million clones in the sample, 85% to 95% were seen once. The CDR3 covers 15 residues. The V gene's germline CDR1 is MGHRA and CDR2 YSYEKL. V shed 4 bases, J shed 4 bases, and the junction held 8 bases outside the gene matches. Memory CD4+ cells were the fraction left after CD45RA+ naive selection. A note on this clone: What it binds is unknown.

This clonotype was sampled from a young man in good health. The chain is built from TRBV4-1 and TRBJ1-2, with TRBD1 matching over 8 bases. Sequencing used naive CD4+ T cells sorted from blood. Subset defined: CD45RA+ positively selected. This CDR3 is CASSPGQGLSYGYTF. CDR3 DNA: TGCGCCAGCAGCCCAGGACAGGGTTTGTCCTATGGCTACACCTTC.